This T cell receptor beta chain came from a study of T cells of healthy individuals. The CDR3 is 14 amino acids. In germline, CDR1 is SNHLY, CDR2 FYNNEI. V was pared by 3 bases and J by 0 bases, with 3 bases between. TCRdb called the 5' RACE reads again in MiXCR, with one record for every CDR3 protein. The table lists around 90,000 distinct CDR3 sequences, more than 5% of them singletons. This clonotype was seen a handful of times. The rearrangement joins TRBV2 to TRBJ2-6; D not resolved. The origin of this receptor is a female donor in good health. CDR3 in DNA: TGTGCCAGCAGTGAGGACTCTGGGGCCAACGTCCTGACTTTC. It encodes CASSEDSGANVLTF. Looking up the rest from reference TRBV2 and TRBJ2-6 gives the full variable domain: EPEVTQTPSHQVTQMGQEVILRCVPISNHLYFYWYRQILGQKVEFLVSFYNNEISEKSEIFDDQFSVERPDGSNFTLKIRSTKLEDSAMYFCASSEDSGANVLTFGAGSRLTVL.